The T cell receptor beta chain described here comes from a study of blood T cell repertoires in COVID-19 (dated by TCRdb to the early 2020s). In terms of the full investigation: Collaborator samples came from the United States, Italy and Spain and covered acute and convalescent phases of COVID-19. The dataset comprised deeply sampled blood TCRbeta repertoires from subjects exposed to, actively infected with, or recovered from COVID-19. Sample metadata almost always included a de-identified subject ID, COVID-19 status, age in years and sex. Samples were obtained from the ongoing ImmuneRACE study (first 160 participants) and from 1,254 subjects provided by 6 global collaborators. The material from the prospective study consisted of cDNA or gDNA derived from T cells, B-cell-depleted T cells, or PBMCs. HLA class I and class II types, where available, came from metadata supplied by the sample provider rather than from assay-based typing. The repertoires were released in a freely available public database intended as a resource for research on the immune response to SARS-CoV-2.

TCRbeta CDR3 regions were amplified from genomic DNA using the immunoSEQ Assay, a bias-controlled multiplex PCR. As for how the authors treated the data: The number of nucleated cells in each sample was estimated from the amplification of reference gene primers within the assay. Sequence reads were collapsed and filtered to measure the absolute abundance of every unique TCRbeta CDR3 rearrangement. For each sample, productive Simpson clonality was calculated as the square root of Simpson's diversity index over productive rearrangements. The table was pulled from immuneACCESS by TCRdb, which kept in-frame rearrangements only. Such tables lose some clones; where checked, under half of the loss comes from unresolved V genes, and the rest has no known cause. V and J calls plus clone size are reproduced from that table; the DNA served to infer D and trimming. Present in this sample are over 120,000 clones, 86% of which were seen just once. In total, the top ten clones hold about 4.4% of the sample.

Turning to this clone: Which antigen it targets is not known. It has no much larger one-base neighbor in the sample; base qualities were not kept.

At the junction V is shortened by 3 bases and J by 0 bases, with 12 bases in between. The CDR3 spans 15 residues, from the cysteine through the phenylalanine. The kept DNA is CDR3 alone, 45 bases in frame from the first base. CDR1 MGHRA and CDR2 YSYEKL were looked up in the germline V gene. In the prospective study, participants were roughly 18 to 95 years old, resided in 25 or so geographic areas of the United States, and were enrolled through a virtual design. In the prospective study, participants were assigned to cohorts based on the clinical history participants reported in a screening survey and a study questionnaire. Recovered participants in ImmuneRACE Cohort 3 were defined by two consecutive negative NP/OP PCR tests, clearance by a healthcare professional, or resolution of symptoms. In the prospective study, whole blood, serum and a nasopharyngeal or oropharyngeal swab were collected from each participant by mobile phlebotomists. Over a 2-month period, participants in the prospective study had the option of providing additional blood draws and questionnaires. Before DNA extraction, blood samples from the prospective study were shipped at room temperature or frozen.

Study-wide findings and limitations: The amount of clinical and demographic metadata varied by source and participant and was provided uncurated.

The source of this sequence is a man between 45 and 60 years old who had recovered from COVID-19. The chain is encoded by TRBV4-1 joined to TRBJ2-7; 6 matching bases give a weak D call of TRBD1. Sequencing was carried out using PBMCs or T cells enriched from blood (not recorded which). The DNA is as follows: TGCGCCAGCAGCCAGGGACACTTCAGCTCCTACGAGCAGTACTTC. This codes for CASSQGHFSSYEQYF.